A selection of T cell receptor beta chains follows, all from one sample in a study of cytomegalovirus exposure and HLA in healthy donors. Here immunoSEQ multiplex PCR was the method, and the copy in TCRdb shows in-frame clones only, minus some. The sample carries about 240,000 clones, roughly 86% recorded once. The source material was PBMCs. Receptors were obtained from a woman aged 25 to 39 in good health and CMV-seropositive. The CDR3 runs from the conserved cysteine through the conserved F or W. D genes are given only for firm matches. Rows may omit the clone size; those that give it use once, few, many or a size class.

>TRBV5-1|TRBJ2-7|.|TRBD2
CASSGTSGSSYEQYF
TGCGCCAGCAGCGGGACTAGCGGGAGCTCCTACGAGCAGTACTTC
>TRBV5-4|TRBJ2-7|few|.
CASSKKEGDEQYF
TGTGCCAGCAGCAAAAAGGAAGGGGACGAGCAGTACTTC
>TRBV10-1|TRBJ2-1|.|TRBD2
CASSDFRLAGGEQFF
TGCGCCAGCAGTGACTTCCGACTAGCGGGAGGTGAGCAGTTCTTC
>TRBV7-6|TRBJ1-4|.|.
CASSFGRSNEKLFF
TGTGCCAGCAGCTTCGGGAGATCTAATGAAAAACTGTTTTTT
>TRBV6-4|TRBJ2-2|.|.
CASSDSGGNTGELFF
TGTGCCAGCAGTGACTCCGGAGGGAACACCGGGGAGCTGTTTTTT
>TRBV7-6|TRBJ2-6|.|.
CASSLADPGWAGANVLTF
TGTGCCAGCAGCTTAGCCGATCCAGGCTGGGCTGGGGCCAACGTCCTGACTTTC
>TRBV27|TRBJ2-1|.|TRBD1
CASSKQGNEQFF
TGTGCCAGCAGTAAACAGGGGAATGAGCAGTTCTTC
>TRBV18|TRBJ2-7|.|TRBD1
CASSSRTGAYEQYF
TGTGCCAGCTCCTCCCGGACAGGGGCCTACGAGCAGTACTTC
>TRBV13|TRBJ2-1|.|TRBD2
CASSPTWAGTTYNEQFF
TGTGCCAGCAGCCCAACTTGGGCGGGGACTACCTACAATGAGCAGTTCTTC
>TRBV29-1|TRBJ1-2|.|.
CSVGAQGSGYTF
TGCAGCGTTGGAGCACAGGGTAGCGGCTACACCTTC
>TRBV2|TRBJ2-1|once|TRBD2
CASSDGLAGGDEQFF
TGTGCCAGCAGTGACGGACTAGCGGGGGGCGATGAGCAGTTCTTC
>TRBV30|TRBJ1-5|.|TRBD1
CAWSQGARGQPQHF
TGTGCCTGGAGTCAGGGGGCAAGGGGGCAGCCCCAGCATTTT
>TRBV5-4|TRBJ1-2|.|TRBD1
CASGRPGQGGLGGYTF
TGTGCCAGCGGGCGACCGGGACAGGGGGGTTTAGGAGGCTACACCTTC
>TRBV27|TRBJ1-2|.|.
CASSYQANYGYTF
TGTGCCAGCAGTTACCAGGCTAACTATGGCTACACCTTC
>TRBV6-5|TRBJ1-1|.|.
CATLGSGLPEAFF
TGTGCCACCTTGGGGAGTGGTCTCCCTGAAGCTTTCTTT
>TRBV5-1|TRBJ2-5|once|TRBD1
CASSLQGWRETQYF
TGCGCCAGCAGCTTACAGGGGTGGCGAGAGACCCAGTACTTC
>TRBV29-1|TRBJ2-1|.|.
CSYSAARINEQFF
TGCAGCTATTCGGCTGCTAGGATCAATGAGCAGTTCTTC
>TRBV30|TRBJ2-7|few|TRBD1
CAGTGGRGEQYF
TGTGCCGGGACAGGGGGCAGAGGCGAGCAGTACTTC
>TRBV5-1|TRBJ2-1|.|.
CASSFTGSSNEQFF
TGCGCCAGCAGTTTCACCGGGTCCAGCAATGAGCAGTTCTTC
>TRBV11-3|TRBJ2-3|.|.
CASSLEAGTDTQYF
TGTGCCAGCAGCTTAGAGGCAGGCACAGATACGCAGTATTTT
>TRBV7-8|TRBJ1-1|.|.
CASSLNRAEAFF
TGTGCCAGCAGCCTAAACAGGGCGGAGGCTTTCTTT
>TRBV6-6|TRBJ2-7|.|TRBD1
CASRDRQGKGSYEQYF
TGTGCCAGCAGAGATAGACAGGGGAAGGGCTCCTACGAGCAGTACTTC
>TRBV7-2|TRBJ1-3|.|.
CASSLSGDRNTIYF
TGTGCCAGCAGCTTATCAGGGGATAGAAACACCATATATTTT
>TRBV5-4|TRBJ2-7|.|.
CASSTDSYEQYF
TGTGCCAGCAGTACGGACAGCTACGAGCAGTACTTC
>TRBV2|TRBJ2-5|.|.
CASRAGHPETQYF
TGTGCCAGCAGGGCCGGACACCCGGAGACCCAGTACTTC
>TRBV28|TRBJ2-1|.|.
CASRRRRAGSNEQFF
TGTGCCAGCAGGCGACGGAGGGCCGGTAGCAATGAGCAGTTCTTC
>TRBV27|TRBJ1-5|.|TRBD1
CASSRGQGASSQPQHF
TGTGCCAGCAGCAGGGGACAGGGGGCATCGAGTCAGCCCCAGCATTTT
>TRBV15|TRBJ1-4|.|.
CATSRPIAGEKLFF
TGTGCCACCAGCAGACCTATTGCGGGGGAAAAACTGTTTTTT
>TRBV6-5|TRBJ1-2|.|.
CASSFGQPNYGYTF
TGTGCCAGCAGTTTTGGACAGCCTAACTATGGCTACACCTTC
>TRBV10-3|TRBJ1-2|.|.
CAISESFGLDLRDFF
TGTGCCATCAGTGAGTCGTTTGGGCTCGATCTTAGGGACTTCTTC
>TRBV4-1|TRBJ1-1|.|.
CASSPPGGLEAFF
TGCGCCAGCAGCCCACCGGGGGGACTTGAAGCTTTCTTT
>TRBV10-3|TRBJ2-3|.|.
CAISGGADTQYF
TGTGCCATCAGTGGGGGGGCAGATACGCAGTATTTT
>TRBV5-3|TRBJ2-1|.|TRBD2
CARSRLLAGGYYNEQFF
TGTGCCAGAAGCCGCTTGTTAGCGGGAGGTTACTACAATGAGCAGTTCTTC
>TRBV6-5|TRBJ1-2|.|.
CASSATGPNYGYTF
TGTGCCAGCAGTGCAACAGGGCCCAACTATGGCTACACCTTC
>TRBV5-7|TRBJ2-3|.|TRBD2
CASSTGTSGSGTDTQYF
TGTGCCAGCAGCACCGGGACTAGCGGATCGGGCACAGATACGCAGTATTTT
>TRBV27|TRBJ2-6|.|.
CASSFSGAGANVLTF
TGTGCCAGCAGTTTTTCTGGGGCCGGGGCCAACGTCCTGACTTTC
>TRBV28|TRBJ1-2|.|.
CVTGVSHGYTF
TGTGTCACCGGGGTTTCCCATGGCTACACCTTC
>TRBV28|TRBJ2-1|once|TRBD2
CASSLTSGRGTEQFF
TGTGCCAGCAGTTTAACCTCCGGGAGGGGCACTGAGCAGTTCTTC
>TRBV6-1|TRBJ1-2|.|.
CASSEGQFNYGYTF
TGTGCCAGCAGTGAAGGCCAGTTTAACTATGGCTACACCTTC
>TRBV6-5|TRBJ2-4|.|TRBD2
CASSSLAGHDPVF
TGTGCCAGCAGTTCGTTAGCGGGACACGATCCAGTCTTC
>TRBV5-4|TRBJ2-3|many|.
CASSLDRASADTQYF
TGTGCCAGCAGCTTGGACAGGGCGTCCGCAGATACGCAGTATTTT
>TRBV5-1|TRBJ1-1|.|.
CASSLERAAEAFF
TGCGCCAGCAGCTTGGAGAGGGCCGCTGAAGCTTTCTTT
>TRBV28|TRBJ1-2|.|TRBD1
CATSQGGNYGYTF
TGTGCCACTTCACAGGGGGGGAACTATGGCTACACCTTC
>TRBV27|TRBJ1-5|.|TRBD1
CASSLSTGVQPQHF
TGTGCCAGCAGTTTATCGACAGGGGTTCAGCCCCAGCATTTT
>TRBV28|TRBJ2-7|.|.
CASSSSSSYEQYF
TGTGCCAGCAGTTCGTCCAGCTCCTACGAGCAGTACTTC
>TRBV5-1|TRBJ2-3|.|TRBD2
CASSLVSGRASDTQYF
TGCGCCAGCAGCTTGGTTAGCGGGAGAGCCTCAGATACGCAGTATTTT
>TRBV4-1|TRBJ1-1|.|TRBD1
CASSQGQGDTEAFF
TGCGCCAGCAGCCAAGGACAGGGTGACACTGAAGCTTTCTTT
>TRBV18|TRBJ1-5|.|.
CASSPSLNQPQHF
TGTGCCAGCTCACCATCTCTCAATCAGCCCCAGCATTTT
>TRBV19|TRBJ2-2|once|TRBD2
CASSILGSGRTGANTGELFF
TGTGCCAGTAGTATCCTGGGTAGCGGGAGGACCGGAGCGAACACCGGGGAGCTGTTTTTT
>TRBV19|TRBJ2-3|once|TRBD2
CASSRGLAGTTDTQYF
TGTGCCAGTAGTCGAGGACTAGCGGGGACCACAGATACGCAGTATTTT
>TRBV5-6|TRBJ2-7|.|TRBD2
CASSLLTSGFYEQYF
TGTGCCAGCAGCTTATTGACTAGCGGATTCTACGAGCAGTACTTC
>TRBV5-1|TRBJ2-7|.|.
CASSLGTLSYEQYF
TGCGCCAGCAGCTTGGGCACCCTCAGCTACGAGCAGTACTTC
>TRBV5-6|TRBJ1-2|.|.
CASSLQKSYGYTF
TGTGCCAGCAGCTTACAGAAAAGCTATGGCTACACCTTC
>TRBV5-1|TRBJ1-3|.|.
CASSPDRTGNTIYF
TGCGCCAGCAGCCCTGACAGGACCGGAAACACCATATATTTT
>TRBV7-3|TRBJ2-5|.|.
CASSFMGRQDQRETQYF
TGTGCCAGCAGCTTCATGGGTCGACAGGATCAAAGGGAGACCCAGTACTTC